These 11 T cell receptor beta chains share one sample of origin, sequenced in a study of blood T cell repertoires in COVID-19. The method was immunoSEQ multiplex PCR; TCRdb's version includes in-frame clones alone and lacks a portion of them. The repertoire holds just over 250,000 clones, 91% seen once, with about 2.5% in the top ten. Input material: peripheral blood. The source is a person aged 18-35 years with COVID-19, enrolled during active disease.

J is TRBJ1-2 and V is TRBV28; D gene unclear. CDR3 length: 14 amino acids. CDR1 is MDHEN, CDR2 SYDVKM, per germline. V was cut by 3 bases and J by 8 bases, with 16 bases left in between. The CDR3: CASSFSGNLLGYTF. The CDR3 region has the DNA TGTGCCAGCAGTTTTTCGGGTAATCTGCTCGGCTACACCTTC.

V usage is TRBV6-5 and J usage is TRBJ1-3; 7 nucleotides agree with TRBD1. The CDR3 is 15 amino acids. The germline CDR1 and CDR2 sequences are MNHEY and SVGAGI. The V and J ends lost 6 bases and 1 base, in that order; junction bases with no gene match: 6. The CDR3 region is CASRSPGGSGNTIYF. The CDR3 nucleotides read TGTGCCAGCAGATCCCCAGGGGGATCTGGAAACACCATATATTTT.

This chain links TRBV7-9 with TRBJ2-6; the D is unclear. The germline V and J ends were trimmed by 7 bases and 0 bases, with 7 bases remaining between them. The germline gives CDR1 SEHNR, CDR2 FQNEAQ (reference sequence). The CDR3 totals 14 residues. The CDR3 DNA reads TGTGCCAGCACCCGGAGCTCTGGGGCCAACGTCCTGACTTTC. It translates to CASTRSSGANVLTF.

This chain connects TRBV2 to TRBJ2-1; tentative D call: TRBD2 (5 bases). This CDR3 has 15 residues. The V gene's germline CDR1 is SNHLY and CDR2 FYNNEI. Trimming removed 4 bases from V and 6 bases from J, with 16 bases in between. DNA for the CDR3: TGTGCCAGCAGTGCGTCTAGCAGAGTGACCAATGAGCAGTTCTTC. This encodes CASSASSRVTNEQFF.

The V and J genes are TRBV27 and TRBJ2-3; no reliable D call. CDR1 MNHEY and CDR2 SMNVEV come from the germline V gene (reference sequence). This CDR3 is built from 14 residues. The V end was cut by 5 bases, the J end by 6 bases, with 15 bases between. In DNA form, the CDR3 reads TGTGCCAGCAGTCCCAAGACCCTAGAGGATACGCAGTATTTT. Protein sequence: CASSPKTLEDTQYF.

The V and J genes are TRBV25-1 and TRBJ1-1, with D perhaps TRBD1 (6 bases). The CDR3 is 14 amino acids. Trimming took 0 bases from V and 4 from J, leaving 9 bases between them. Germline CDR1 MGHDK, CDR2 SYGVNS. As DNA, the CDR3 is TGTGCCAGCAGTGAATATCAGGGGCTCACTGAAGCTTTCTTT. This sequence encodes CASSEYQGLTEAFF. Combining the CDR3 with reference TRBV25-1 and TRBJ1-1 gives the whole variable domain EADIYQTPRYLVIGTGKKITLECSQTMGHDKMYWYQQDPGMELHLIHYSYGVNSTEKGDLSSESTVSRIRTEHFPLTLESARPSHTSQYLCASSEYQGLTEAFFGQGTRLTVV.

Concerning this clone: This sample includes further DNA sequences coding for the same CDR3. The chain recombines TRBV24-1 with TRBJ1-1; unclear D gene. The CDR3 extends over 13 amino acids. Germline loops: CDR1 KGHDR, CDR2 SFDVKD. V was shortened by 1 base and J by 6 bases, with 8 bases between the two germline ends. The CDR3 bases are TGTGCCACCAGTGATTTACTCGGGTCTGAAGCTTTCTTT. Amino acid sequence: CATSDLLGSEAFF.

This chain connects TRBV25-1 to TRBJ2-7; TRBD1 is a possible D gene (5 bases). This CDR3 has 11 amino acids. CDR1 and CDR2 from the germline V gene are MGHDK and SYGVNS. V was pared by 4 bases and J by 7 bases, with 8 bases between. CDR3 bases: TGTGCCAGCAGTGGGGGCTTTGAGCAGTACTTC. Residues: CASSGGFEQYF.

This clone was recorded once. V gene TRBV3-1 (or the pseudogene TRBV3-2) combines with J gene TRBJ1-1; 8 nucleotides line up with TRBD1. Germline V gives CDR1 LGHDT, CDR2 YNNKEL (reference sequence). This CDR3 is built from 15 residues. Unmatched junction bases numbered 3, after V lost 3 bases and J lost 0 bases. This CDR3 reads CASSHNRGLNTEAFF. For the CDR3, the DNA is TGTGCCAGCAGCCATAACAGGGGGTTGAACACTGAAGCTTTCTTT.

This chain uses TRBV29-1 with TRBJ2-7, with 13 bases matching TRBD2. The CDR3 runs to 14 residues. The germline V gene encodes CDR1 SQVTM and CDR2 ANQGSEA. The J segment lost 6 bases and the V segment lost 6 bases, leaving 8 bases of the junction unmatched. In DNA, the CDR3 is TGCAGCGTAAAGGGACTAGCGGGGACAAGCGAGCAGTACTTC. Its protein is CSVKGLAGTSEQYF.

This clone was found a few times. This specimen includes other DNA sequences encoding the same CDR3. The chain carries TRBV11-2 and TRBJ2-7; 11 bases align to TRBD2. The trim removed 3 bases at V and 3 bases at J, leaving 4 bases unmatched. This CDR3 comprises 15 residues. CDR1 and CDR2 (germline): SGHAT, FQNNGV. CDR3 sequence (DNA): TGTGCCAGCAGCTTCGGACTAGCGGGCGTCTACGAGCAGTACTTC. Its protein is CASSFGLAGVYEQYF.